The present T cell receptor beta chain was sequenced within a study of patients and donors after allogeneic stem cell transplantation. TCRdb re-called the RT-PCR reads through MiXCR, storing one row per CDR3 protein. The sample carries roughly 880,000 distinct CDR3 sequences, approximately 19% recorded once. CDR3 length: 13 residues. In germline, CDR1 is SGHTA, CDR2 FQGNSA. Trimming stripped 5 bases from V and 5 bases from J, with 13 bases between. The source material was blood, either unsorted or a sorted T cell fraction (not recorded which). The receptor was isolated from a human donor who was either an allogeneic HSCT recipient or a stem cell or donor lymphocyte infusion donor (not recorded which). It is not recorded whose cells these are; they may come from a transplant donor. The rearrangement joins TRBV7-2 to TRBJ2-7; D remains unclear. CDR3 DNA: TGTGCCAGCAGCCCCTATACAGAACACGAGCAGTACTTC. Translating gives CASSPYTEHEQYF.